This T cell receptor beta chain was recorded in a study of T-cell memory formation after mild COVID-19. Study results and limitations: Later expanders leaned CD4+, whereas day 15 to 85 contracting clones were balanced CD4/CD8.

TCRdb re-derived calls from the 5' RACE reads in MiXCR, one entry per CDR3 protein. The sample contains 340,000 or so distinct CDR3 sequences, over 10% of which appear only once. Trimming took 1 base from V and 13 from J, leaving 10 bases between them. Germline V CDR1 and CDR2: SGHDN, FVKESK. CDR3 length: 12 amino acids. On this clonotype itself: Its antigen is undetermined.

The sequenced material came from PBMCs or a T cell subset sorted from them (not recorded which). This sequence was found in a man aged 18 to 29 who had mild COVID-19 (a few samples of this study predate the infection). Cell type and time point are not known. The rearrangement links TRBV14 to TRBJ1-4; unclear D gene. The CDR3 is CASSQVGIALFF. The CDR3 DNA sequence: TGTGCCAGCAGCCAAGTTGGAATTGCACTGTTTTTT.